This TCR beta chain is from a study of shared T cell receptors in the human thymus. TCRdb's copy holds only in-frame clones and misses some; the assay was immunoSEQ multiplex PCR. The data hold about 380,000 clones, with approximately 95% observed a single time. Losses at the gene ends were 3 bases for V and 8 bases for J; bases not matched to a gene: 11. Per the germline V gene, CDR1 is GTSNPN and CDR2 is SVGIG (reference sequence). The CDR3 is 15 amino acids. J is TRBJ1-2 and V is TRBV30, with TRBD1 matching over 11 bases. The clonotype was recovered from a human donor. The sample taken for sequencing was thymocytes. The CDR3 DNA reads as TGTGCCTGGAGGGTCTACGGACAGGGGGCGGGCGGCTACACCTTC. Translated: CAWRVYGQGAGGYTF.